This T cell receptor beta chain was observed in a study of blood T cell repertoires in COVID-19. Turning to the study itself: From T cells, B-cell-depleted T cells, or PBMCs came the material, which was cDNA or gDNA.

The CDR3 covers 15 residues. From germline, CDR1 is SGHDN and CDR2 FVKESK. V was clipped by 4 bases and J by 3 bases; unmatched bases: 7. Some clones are missing from TCRdb's copy, which holds only in-frame ones; the method was immunoSEQ multiplex PCR. The table has fewer than 200,000 clones, 70% to 80% seen once; the top ten hold less than 9.5%. The chain joins TRBV14 to TRBJ1-1; 8 nucleotides line up with TRBD1. The sequenced sample consisted of peripheral blood. The receptor was isolated from a man between 60 and 75 years old with acute or convalescent COVID-19. In nucleotides, the CDR3 is TGTGCCAGCAGCCGCCGACAGGGGCTTGACACTGAAGCTTTCTTT. Encoded protein: CASSRRQGLDTEAFF.